The 7 T cell receptor beta chains below were found in one sample sequenced in a study of T cells in Graves' hyperthyroidism and ophthalmopathy. RNA transcripts served as the template for amplifying TCR beta CDR3 regions. First-round RT-PCR with HTBI primers amplified the TCR CDR3 region. MiXCR, applied by TCRdb to the multiplex PCR reads, yields one record per CDR3 protein. Here the sample spans approximately 210,000 distinct CDR3 sequences, roughly 15% being singletons. The sequencing sample was made of blood. These receptors were obtained from a man aged 50 to 59 with Graves' hyperthyroidism.

This clonotype was found many times. The V and J genes are TRBV7-2 and TRBJ2-7, with D perhaps matching TRBD1 or TRBD2 (5 bases each). Trimming cost V 7 bases and J 0 bases, with 13 bases left between them. Germline CDR1 and CDR2: SGHTA and FQGNSA. CDR3 length equals 14 residues. CDR3: CASNPGQSSYEQYF. The CDR3 region has the DNA TGTGCCAGCAACCCGGGGCAAAGCTCCTACGAGCAGTACTTC.

This clonotype has ten or more counts. For the CDR3, the DNA is TGCAGCGTTGATGGGGCCTATGGCTACACCTTC. Translation gives CSVDGAYGYTF. V usage is TRBV29-1 and J usage is TRBJ1-2; D is possibly TRBD1 (5 bases). The CDR3 length is 11 residues. Germline V gene data show CDR1 as SQVTM and CDR2 as ANQGSEA. V was trimmed by 3 bases and J by 4 bases, leaving 6 bases between them.

This clonotype was counted many times. This chain uses TRBV2 with TRBJ2-1, with 12 bases aligning to TRBD2. The V segment lost 5 bases and the J segment 0 bases; nucleotides outside the gene matches: 8. Per germline, CDR1 SNHLY and CDR2 FYNNEI. The CDR3 has 18 amino acids. The CDR3 nucleotides read TGTGCCAGCAGTATGACTAGCGGGAGCGATAGCTCCTACAATGAGCAGTTCTTC. This translates into CASSMTSGSDSSYNEQFF.

V gene TRBV30 combines with J gene TRBJ2-7, with D possibly matching TRBD1 (6 bases). The CDR3 covers 15 residues. V was cut by 3 bases and J by 4 bases, with 19 bases left in between. CDR1 is GTSNPN, CDR2 SVGIG, per germline (reference sequence). Here the CDR3 DNA reads TGTGCCTGGAGCCACCCCACGGGAAGGGGGTACGAGCAGTACTTC. Its translation: CAWSHPTGRGYEQYF. The full variable domain, its missing parts supplied by reference TRBV30 and TRBJ2-7, is SQTIHQWPATLVQPVGSPLSLECTVEGTSNPNLYWYRQAAGRGLQLLFYSVGIGQISSEVPQNLSASRPQDRQFILSSKKLLLSDSGFYLCAWSHPTGRGYEQYFGPGTRLTVT.

V gene TRBV11-2 combines with J gene TRBJ2-2; D remains ambiguous. V was trimmed by 3 bases and J by 7 bases, leaving 9 bases between them. The germline CDR1 and CDR2 sequences are SGHAT and FQNNGV. The CDR3 is 13 residues long. CDR3 in DNA: TGTGCCAGCAGCTTTAAACGAGGCGGGGAGCTGTTTTTT. Protein: CASSFKRGGELFF. Together with reference TRBV11-2 and TRBJ2-2, the CDR3 gives the full variable domain: EAGVAQSPRYKIIEKRQSVAFWCNPISGHATLYWYQQILGQGPKLLIQFQNNGVVDDSQLPKDRFSAERLKGVDSTLKIQPAKLEDSAVYLCASSFKRGGELFFGEGSRLTVL.

The chain combines TRBV5-1 with TRBJ2-2; D is uncertain. Germline lookup yields CDR1 SGHRS and CDR2 YFSETQ. V dropped 1 base and J dropped 11 bases, with 12 bases sitting between them. The length of the CDR3 is 13 residues. CDR3 coding DNA: TGCGCCAGCAGCTTGAACCTCCCCCGAGAGCTGTTTTTT. Translation: CASSLNLPRELFF.

This clonotype was counted ten times or more. V and J are TRBV6-1 and TRBJ1-5; no clear D gene. The V gene lost 7 bases and the J gene lost 0 bases, with 10 bases spanning the gap. Germline V gene lookup returns CDR1 MNHNS and CDR2 SASEGT. The CDR3 covers 14 residues. The CDR3 loop is CASTDGYSNQPQHF. The DNA of the CDR3 is TGTGCCAGCACCGACGGGTATAGCAATCAGCCCCAGCATTTT.